This TCR beta chain was recorded in a study of response to subunit inactivated influenza vaccine. Study-level points and caveats: The authors offered the suggestion that each seasonal influenza vaccination recruits few new T cells.

This clonotype was seen many times. Its matching antigen is unknown. MiXCR, run by TCRdb on the RT-PCR reads, gives a single entry per CDR3 protein. The data contain around 470,000 distinct CDR3 sequences, approximately 6.9% of them seen just once; the ten biggest clones take up around 13%. Trimming cost V 6 bases and J 3 bases; bases outside gene matches: 6. The CDR3 loop spans 16 amino acids. In germline, CDR1 is ENHRY, CDR2 SYGVKD. V and J are TRBV10-3 and TRBJ2-2; TRBD1 agrees at 11 bases. The material was PBMCs from blood, obtained roughly 24 months after vaccination. The TCR originated in a man between 45 and 75 years old who received an inactivated influenza vaccine. The CDR3 coding sequence is TGTGCCATCAGGCAGGACAGGGGGCGCGACACCGGGGAGCTGTTTTTT. The encoded protein is CAIRQDRGRDTGELFF.